The 5 T cell receptor beta chains below come from one sample, sequenced in a study of blood T cell repertoires in COVID-19. The assay was immunoSEQ multiplex PCR, and TCRdb's table has in-frame clones only and misses some. The sample lists roughly 30,000 clones, around 90% occurring once. Input material: peripheral blood. The receptors stem from a human donor in a cohort sampled during active COVID-19.

The V gene is TRBV7-9, the J gene TRBJ1-1; 11 nucleotides agree with TRBD1. There are 15 residues in the CDR3. The germline V gene encodes CDR1 SEHNR and CDR2 FQNEAQ (reference sequence). Unmatched junction bases numbered 8, after V lost 5 bases and J lost 6 bases. The DNA of the CDR3 is TGTGCCAGCAGCCTTAAGGACAGGGGGCGATCTGAAGCTTTCTTT. Its translation: CASSLKDRGRSEAFF.

This clone came up once. This chain links TRBV10-3 with TRBJ2-3; 8 bases match TRBD2. V shed 11 bases and J 0 bases; nucleotides not matched to a gene: 13. Germline CDR1 and CDR2: ENHRY and SYGVKD. This CDR3 has 16 residues. CDR3 bases: TGTGCCTCTTCCGGGGGGGGGCGGACTAGCACAGATACGCAGTATTTT. It translates to CASSGGGRTSTDTQYF.

This sequence joins TRBV13 and TRBJ2-2; 9 bases line up with TRBD2. Germline V lookup: CDR1 PRHDT, CDR2 FYEKMQ (reference sequence). J was trimmed by 5 bases and V by 0 bases; bases with no gene match: 7. CDR3 size: 17 residues. The CDR3 protein is CASSLGLSGGTTGELFF. The CDR3 bases are TGTGCCAGCAGCTTAGGCTTAAGCGGGGGGACGACCGGGGAGCTGTTTTTT.

The gene calls are TRBV7-9 and TRBJ1-1; 10 positions agree with TRBD1. Germline-derived CDR1 and CDR2 are SEHNR and FQNEAQ (reference sequence). The CDR3 runs to 14 residues. Trimming removed 4 bases from V and 2 bases from J; junction bases left unmatched: 1. This CDR3 reads CASSSTGGNTEAFF. The DNA of the CDR3 is TGTGCCAGCAGCTCGACAGGGGGCAACACTGAAGCTTTCTTT.

V gene TRBV6-2 or TRBV6-3 combines with J gene TRBJ2-1; tentative D call: TRBD2 (6 bases). The germline gives CDR1 MNHEY, CDR2 SVGEGT. V gave up 5 bases and J gave up 0 bases, with 14 bases separating them. This CDR3 spans 16 amino acids. The CDR3 reads CASSASRGSSYNEQFF. The CDR3 DNA follows: TGTGCCAGCAGTGCCTCGCGGGGCAGCTCCTACAATGAGCAGTTCTTC.